This T cell receptor (beta chain) was sequenced for a study of blood T cell repertoires in COVID-19 (TCRdb year 2020). Background on the whole study: Samples covering the acute and convalescent phases of COVID-19 were provided by collaborators in the United States, Italy and Spain. The prospective study material was composed of cDNA or gDNA derived from T cells, B-cell-depleted T cells, or PBMCs. Subjects who had been exposed to COVID-19, were actively infected with it, or had recovered from it provided the deeply sampled blood TCRbeta repertoires that made up the dataset. The repertoires were released in a freely available public database meant as a resource for research on the immune response to SARS-CoV-2. Samples were obtained from the ongoing ImmuneRACE study (first 160 participants) and from roughly 1,300 subjects provided by 6 global collaborators. Nearly every sample came with metadata listing a de-identified subject ID, COVID-19 status, age in years and sex. HLA class I and class II types, where available, came from metadata supplied by the sample provider rather than from assay-based typing. On the study overall, not on this receptor specifically: The amount of clinical and demographic metadata varied by source and participant and was provided uncurated.

CDR1 is given as SGHVS and CDR2 as FNYEAQ, both from the germline V gene. V ends up 4 bases short and J 5 bases short, with an unmatched junction base count of 9. The CDR3, cysteine through phenylalanine, is 16 amino acids long. CDR3 DNA is the only sequence kept; it has 48 bases, read in frame from the first base. The immunoSEQ Assay, a bias-controlled multiplex PCR, was used to amplify TCRbeta CDR3 regions from genomic DNA. The authors' analysis ran thus. Within the assay, amplification of reference gene primers was used to estimate how many nucleated cells each sample contained. To quantify the absolute abundance of each unique TCRbeta CDR3 rearrangement, sequence reads were collapsed and filtered. For each sample, productive Simpson clonality was calculated by taking the square root of Simpson's diversity index across productive rearrangements. TCRdb obtained this table from immuneACCESS and retained in-frame rearrangements with V and J assigned. These tables miss some clones; where compared with another copy, unresolved V genes account for less than half of the shortfall, and the remainder is unexplained. D and trimming come from the DNA, and the V and J calls and clone size come from that table. The sample yields under 200,000 clones; around 89% were counted once. The ten most abundant clones make up more than 2% of the sample.

Samples from volunteer blood donors who had recovered from COVID-19 were contributed by a second Seattle source. The collaborating institutions used their own protocols to collect whole blood in K2EDTA tubes. For TCRbeta analysis, collaborator samples were shipped as frozen whole blood, as isolated PBMCs, or as DNA extracted from either sample type. Worth noting for this clone: Its antigen is still unknown. Base qualities are not provided; no much larger clone lies one nucleotide away.

The chain is encoded by TRBV7-6 joined to TRBJ2-1, and TRBD2 aligns with 9 junction nucleotides. The sequencing input was peripheral blood. The receptor was derived from a middle-aged man who had recovered from COVID-19. At the DNA level, the sequence is TGTGCCAGCAGCTCGATAGCGGGAGCAAGCCACAATGAGCAGTTCTTC. Its protein is CASSSIAGASHNEQFF.